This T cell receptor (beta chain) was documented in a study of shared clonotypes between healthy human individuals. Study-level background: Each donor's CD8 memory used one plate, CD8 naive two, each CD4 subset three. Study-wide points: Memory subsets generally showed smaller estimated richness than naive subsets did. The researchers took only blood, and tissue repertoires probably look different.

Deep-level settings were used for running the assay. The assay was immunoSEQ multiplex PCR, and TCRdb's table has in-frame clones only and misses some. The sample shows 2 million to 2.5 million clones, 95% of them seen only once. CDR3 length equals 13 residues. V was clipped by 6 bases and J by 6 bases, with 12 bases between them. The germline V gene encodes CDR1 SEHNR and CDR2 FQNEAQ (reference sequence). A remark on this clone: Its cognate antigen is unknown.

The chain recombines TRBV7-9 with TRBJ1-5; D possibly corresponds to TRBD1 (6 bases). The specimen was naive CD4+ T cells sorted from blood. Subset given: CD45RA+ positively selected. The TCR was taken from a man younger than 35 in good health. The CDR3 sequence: CASSNRERQPQHF. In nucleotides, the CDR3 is TGTGCCAGCAGTAACAGGGAGCGTCAGCCCCAGCATTTT. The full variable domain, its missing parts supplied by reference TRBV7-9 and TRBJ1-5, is DTGVSQNPRHKITKRGQNVTFRCDPISEHNRLYWYRQTLGQGPEFLTYFQNEAQLEKSRLLSDRFSAERPKGSFSTLEIQRTEQGDSAMYLCASSNRERQPQHFGDGTRLSIL.